This paragraph covers one T cell receptor (beta chain) sequence. With a J-beta primer mix and a sample-barcoded 5' primer, a second PCR ran roughly 6 to 12 cycles. In TCRdb, the 5' RACE reads were re-called with MiXCR into one record per CDR3 protein. The sample shows under 2 million distinct CDR3 sequences, around 36% of them seen only once. The sample comes from a study of blood T cells in healthy people across ages. This sequence originates from a woman aged 30 to 39 in good health. The sample taken for sequencing was blood.

The CDR3 DNA sequence: TGTGCCAGCAGCTTCCAGGATTTTGAAAAACTGTTTTTT. Protein product: CASSFQDFEKLFF. The rearrangement links TRBV7-9 to TRBJ1-4, with no clear D. The CDR3 sequence is 13 residues long. V shed 3 bases and J shed 7 bases, with 9 bases lying between them. The germline CDR1 and CDR2 sequences are SEHNR and FQNEAQ (reference sequence).